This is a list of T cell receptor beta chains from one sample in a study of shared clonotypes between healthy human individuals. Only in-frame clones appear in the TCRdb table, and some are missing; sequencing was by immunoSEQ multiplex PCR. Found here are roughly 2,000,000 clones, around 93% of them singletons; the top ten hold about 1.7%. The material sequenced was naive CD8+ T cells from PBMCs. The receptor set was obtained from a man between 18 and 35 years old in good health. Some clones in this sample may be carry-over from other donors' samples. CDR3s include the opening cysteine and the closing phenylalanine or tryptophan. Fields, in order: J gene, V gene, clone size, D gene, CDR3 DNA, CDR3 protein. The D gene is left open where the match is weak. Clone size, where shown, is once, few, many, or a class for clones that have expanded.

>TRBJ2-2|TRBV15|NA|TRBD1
TGTGCCACCAGCAGAGCGAGGACAGGGGTCACCGGGGAGCTGTTTTTT
CATSRARTGVTGELFF
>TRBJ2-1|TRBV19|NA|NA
TGTGCCAGTACCCTGCAGGGTCTCAATGAGCAGTTCTTC
CASTLQGLNEQFF
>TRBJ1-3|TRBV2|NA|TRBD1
TGTGCCAGCAGTGGTCGACAGGGTCTGGGAAACACCATATATTTT
CASSGRQGLGNTIYF
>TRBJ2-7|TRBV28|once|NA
TGTGCCAGCAGTTCCAATCGGGGGATTACCTACGAGCAGTACTTC
CASSSNRGITYEQYF
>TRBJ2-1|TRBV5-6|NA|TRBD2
TGTGCCAGCAGCCCCGCCCTAGCGGGAGTAAGGGAAGCTGAGCAGTTCTTC
CASSPALAGVREAEQFF
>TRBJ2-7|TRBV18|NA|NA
TGTGCCAGCTCACCACCGGGGCCCCTAGGGATTTTCGAGCAGTACTTC
CASSPPGPLGIFEQYF
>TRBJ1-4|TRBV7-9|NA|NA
TGTGCCAGCAGCTCCCCCGAGGCACTAAATGAAAAACTGTTTTTT
CASSSPEALNEKLFF
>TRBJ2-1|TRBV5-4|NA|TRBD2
TGTGCCAGCAGCCAACTAGCGGGAAGTCCGGATGAGCAGTTCTTC
CASSQLAGSPDEQFF
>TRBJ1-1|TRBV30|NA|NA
TGTGCCTGGGTAAGTGGGGACCCCATGAACACTGAAGCTTTCTTT
CAWVSGDPMNTEAFF
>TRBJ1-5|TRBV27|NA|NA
TGTGCCAGCAGTCCATCCCACGGATACAATCAGCCCCAGCATTTT
CASSPSHGYNQPQHF
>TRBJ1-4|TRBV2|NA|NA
TGTGCCAGCAGTGAAGCGGGGGGTGAAAAACTGTTTTTT
CASSEAGGEKLFF
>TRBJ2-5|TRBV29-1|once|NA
TGCAGCGTTGAAGTCCAAGAGACCCAGTACTTC
CSVEVQETQYF
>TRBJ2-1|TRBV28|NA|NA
TGTGCCAGCAGTTTATTGACTTCACCTTACAATGAGCAGTTCTTC
CASSLLTSPYNEQFF
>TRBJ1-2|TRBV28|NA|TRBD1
TGTGCCAGCAGTTCCCTAGGACAGGGATACTATGGCTACACCTTC
CASSSLGQGYYGYTF
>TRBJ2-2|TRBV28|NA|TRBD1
TGTGCCAGCAGTTTATCGGGACAGTTGAACACCGGGGAGCTGTTTTTT
CASSLSGQLNTGELFF
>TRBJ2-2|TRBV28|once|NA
TGTGCCAGCAACGCAGGAACGAACACCGGGGAGCTGTTTTTT
CASNAGTNTGELFF
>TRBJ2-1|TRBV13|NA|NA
TGTGCCAGCAGCTTAGCCCTAGTGGGGACGGCCGCCTTGTACAATGAGCAGTTCTTC
CASSLALVGTAALYNEQFF
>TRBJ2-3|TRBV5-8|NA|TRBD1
TGTGCCAGCAGCTTGGGAGGGACAGGCCGCACAGATACGCAGTATTTT
CASSLGGTGRTDTQYF
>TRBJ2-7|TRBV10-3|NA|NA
TGTGCCGCCGCCGGGGAAAATCGGGGATCATCCTACGAGCAGTACTTC
CAAAGENRGSSYEQYF
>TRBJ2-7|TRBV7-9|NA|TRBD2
TGTGCCAGCAGCTTACTTAGCGGGACATACTCCTACGAGCAGTACTTC
CASSLLSGTYSYEQYF
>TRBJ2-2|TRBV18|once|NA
TGTGCCAGCTCACCAAGTCGGGCGGAGACTAACACCGGGGAGCTGTTTTTT
CASSPSRAETNTGELFF
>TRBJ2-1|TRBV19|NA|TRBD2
TGTGCCAGTAGTACGACTAGCGGGAGTGGGAATGAGCAGTTCTTC
CASSTTSGSGNEQFF
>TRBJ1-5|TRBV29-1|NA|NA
TGCAGCGTTGAAGAATTAGGCGGGGCCCAGCATTTT
CSVEELGGAQHF